This T cell receptor (beta chain) appears in the sequencing data of a study of blood T cell repertoires in COVID-19. The assay was immunoSEQ multiplex PCR, and TCRdb's table has in-frame clones only and misses some. This table has roughly 190,000 clones, 70% to 90% appearing once. The CDR3 length is 18 residues. J gave up 2 bases and V 4 bases, and 15 bases lay outside the gene matches. The V gene's germline CDR1 is SGHNT and CDR2 YYREEE (reference sequence). This clone was detected a few times. Sequencing used peripheral blood. This chain links TRBV5-4 with TRBJ2-3; TRBD2 agrees at 8 bases. The TCR was taken from a man aged 60 to 69 with active or convalescent COVID-19. The CDR3 is CASSPHGPSGGNTDTQYF. CDR3 DNA sequence: TGTGCCAGCAGCCCCCATGGCCCGAGCGGGGGTAACACAGATACGCAGTATTTT.